The next 5 T cell receptor beta chains were all read from a single sample in a study of blood T cells in healthy people across ages. A second 7 to 11 cycle PCR used barcoded and J-beta primers. TCRdb used MiXCR to reprocess the 5' RACE reads, holding one entry per CDR3 protein. The data contain 700,000 or so distinct CDR3 sequences, roughly 43% of them seen just once; the ten biggest clones take up about 30%. Sequenced input: blood. Receptors originate from a man at least 80 years old in good health.

The V call is TRBV4-2, the J call TRBJ2-5; 8 bases are a match to TRBD1. The CDR3 covers 15 residues. Germline CDR1 reads LGHNA; CDR2 reads YNFKEQ. The V and J ends lost 3 bases and 5 bases, in that order; junction bases with no gene match: 8. The CDR3 nucleotides are TGTGCCAGCAGCCATCCCGGGGACAGGTCCGAGACCCAGTACTTC. This sequence encodes CASSHPGDRSETQYF.

The CDR3 DNA is TGTGCCAGCAGCCGACAGGGGGCTAGAGATGAGCAGTTCTTC. Its translation is CASSRQGARDEQFF. The J gene is TRBJ2-1, the V gene TRBV3-1, with TRBD1 matching over 10 bases. This CDR3 has 14 residues. J was trimmed by 8 bases and V by 4 bases; bases with no gene match: 5. CDR1 is LGHDT, CDR2 YNNKEL, per germline (reference sequence).

The table lists this clonotype with a few counts. The chain employs TRBV20-1 and TRBJ2-3; 7 bases line up with TRBD2. Losses at the gene ends were 3 bases for V and 1 base for J; bases not matched to a gene: 4. This CDR3 spans 14 amino acids. Germline V gives CDR1 DFQATT, CDR2 SNEGSKA (reference sequence). The chain's CDR3 is CSASPTSGTDTQYF. In nucleotides, the CDR3 is TGCAGTGCTAGCCCAACTAGCGGCACAGATACGCAGTATTTT.

This clonotype has just a few counts. This chain connects TRBV18 to TRBJ2-1, with D unclear. Trimming removed 0 bases at V and 7 bases at J, with 10 bases between. Germline CDR1 and CDR2: KGHSH and LQKENI. The CDR3 runs 14 residues. The CDR3 protein is CASSPPSSHNEQFF. The CDR3, as DNA: TGTGCCAGCTCACCACCCTCATCCCATAATGAGCAGTTCTTC.

This clonotype was seen at least ten times. The J gene is TRBJ2-7, the V gene TRBV5-5; the match to TRBD2 covers 7 bases. Germline CDR1 is SGHKS and CDR2 is YYEKEE (reference sequence). The CDR3 contains 15 residues. The ends lost 0 bases at V and 5 bases at J; junction bases unmatched: 8. CDR3: CASSLVGRRDDEQYF. In DNA, the CDR3 is TGTGCCAGCAGCTTGGTCGGGAGGCGTGACGACGAGCAGTACTTC.